A single sample is the source of the 15 T cell receptor beta chains below, sequenced in a study of shared clonotypes between healthy human individuals (dated by TCRdb to between 2020 and 2021). CD8 naive samples were CD45RO-negative cells positively selected for CCR7, giving a CD45RA+CCR7+ population that excluded TemRA cells. The library came from the immunoSEQ multiplex PCR assay. The source is immuneACCESS, and TCRdb retained only in-frame sequences with V and J called. Part of the clones is not carried over; for the studies checked, unresolved V genes explain less than half of this, and the remainder is unexplained. Recorded for this sample are roughly 2.1 million clones; more than 85% of them occurred a single time. Approximately 1.7% of the sample goes to the ten largest clones. The sequenced material came from naive CD8+ T cells from PBMCs. The sample's cell subset or site label, in plain terms: CD45RA+CCR7+. The receptors derive from a man aged 18 to 35 in good health. Some clones in this sample may be carry-over from other donors' samples.

The gene calls are TRBV7-2 and TRBJ1-2, with 7 bases fitting TRBD1. The V segment lost 10 bases and the J segment 3 bases; nucleotides outside the gene matches: 14. The germline CDR1 and CDR2 sequences are SGHTA and FQGNSA. This CDR3 is built from 15 residues. In DNA, the CDR3 is TGTGCCACCCAGGGGGGGATCTCGGCTTACTATGGCTACACCTTC. It yields the protein CATQGGISAYYGYTF.

The chain employs TRBV7-9 and TRBJ2-5; the match to TRBD2 covers 8 bases. CDR1 and CDR2 from the germline V gene are SEHNR and FQNEAQ (reference sequence). V shed 3 bases, J shed 5 bases, and the junction held 14 bases outside the gene matches. The CDR3 runs to 17 residues. CDR3 nucleotide sequence: TGTGCCAGCAGCTTCTTAAAGGGAGCGGGAGTATCCGAGACCCAGTACTTC. Its translation is CASSFLKGAGVSETQYF.

V gene TRBV2 combines with J gene TRBJ1-6; D ambiguous. V lost 5 bases to trimming and J lost 13 bases, with 9 bases between them. This CDR3 has 11 residues. The V gene's germline CDR1 is SNHLY and CDR2 FYNNEI. Here the CDR3 DNA reads TGTGCCAGCAGTCCGTCCCTCCCCCTCCACTTT. This encodes CASSPSLPLHF.

V and J are TRBV5-6 and TRBJ1-2, with TRBD1 identical over 7 bases. V was clipped by 4 bases and J by 4 bases; unmatched bases: 4. The CDR3 loop spans 13 amino acids. Germline CDR1 and CDR2: SGHDT and YYEEEE. Here the CDR3 reads CASSQQGRYGYTF. The CDR3 bases are TGTGCCAGCAGCCAACAGGGGCGCTATGGCTACACCTTC.

The chain has TRBV27 and TRBJ2-1; possibly TRBD1 for D (6 bases). The CDR3 totals 15 residues. CDR1 and CDR2 (germline): MNHEY, SMNVEV (reference sequence). V was trimmed by 4 bases and J by 1 base, leaving 11 bases between them. This CDR3 reads CASSWTARSYNEQFF. The CDR3 coding sequence is TGTGCCAGCAGTTGGACAGCGAGGTCCTACAATGAGCAGTTCTTC.

The rearrangement joins TRBV27 to TRBJ1-4; weak D call: TRBD1 (6 bases). V lost 5 bases and J lost 8, with 12 bases in between. The CDR3 is 13 residues long. Germline V CDR1 and CDR2: MNHEY, SMNVEV (reference sequence). CDR3 sequence reads: CASSPEGVEKLFF. DNA for the CDR3: TGTGCCAGCAGTCCCGAGGGGGTCGAAAAACTGTTTTTT.

V usage is TRBV7-2 and J usage is TRBJ2-1, with D maybe TRBD2 (6 bases). In germline, CDR1 is SGHTA, CDR2 FQGNSA. The V gene lost 1 base and the J gene lost 8 bases, with 9 bases spanning the gap. The CDR3 is made up of 13 amino acids. Here the CDR3 reads CASSLGLAYEQFF. For the CDR3, the DNA is TGTGCCAGCAGCTTAGGGCTAGCGTATGAGCAGTTCTTC.

The genes are TRBV28 and TRBJ1-2; D unresolved. This CDR3 comprises 12 residues. Germline loops: CDR1 MDHEN, CDR2 SYDVKM. The V gene lost 8 bases and the J gene lost 8 bases, with 15 bases spanning the gap. CDR3 in amino acids: CASGIPSGGYTF. The CDR3 region has the DNA TGTGCCAGCGGAATCCCATCGGGAGGCTACACCTTC.

V usage is TRBV7-2 and J usage is TRBJ2-7, with a weak D call TRBD1 (6 bases). Trimming removed 3 bases from V and 2 bases from J, with 14 bases in between. This CDR3 region has 15 residues. CDR1 and CDR2 (germline): SGHTA, FQGNSA. The CDR3 DNA reads as TGTGCCAGCAGCTTTGGGGCAGGGGCCCCCTACGAGCAGTACTTC. Protein: CASSFGAGAPYEQYF.

The chain couples TRBV9 to TRBJ2-2, with 10 bases fitting TRBD2. Germline V CDR1 and CDR2: SGDLS, YYNGEE. V trimming: 3 bases; J trimming: 0 bases; junction bases outside the gene matches: 2. This CDR3 is built from 16 residues. The CDR3 here is CASSGGLAANTGELFF. The CDR3 DNA follows: TGTGCCAGCAGCGGTGGACTAGCGGCGAACACCGGGGAGCTGTTTTTT.

This chain links TRBV15 with TRBJ1-1, with 8 bases that match TRBD1. Germline CDR1 reads LNHNV; CDR2 reads YYDKDF (reference sequence). V was clipped by 3 bases and J by 2 bases; unmatched bases: 2. The CDR3 is 14 residues long. This chain's CDR3 is CATSSDRGNTEAFF. The DNA of the CDR3 is TGTGCCACCAGCAGCGACAGGGGCAACACTGAAGCTTTCTTT.

This chain connects TRBV11-2 to TRBJ2-7, with D possibly called TRBD1 or TRBD2 (5 bases each). The germline V and J ends were trimmed by 1 base and 4 bases, with 11 bases remaining between them. Germline V gene lookup returns CDR1 SGHAT and CDR2 FQNNGV. This CDR3 contains 14 residues. The CDR3 is CASSLARGPYEQYF. Here the CDR3 DNA reads TGTGCCAGCAGCTTAGCTCGGGGACCTTACGAGCAGTACTTC.

This chain links TRBV27 with TRBJ2-3, with 8 bases aligning to TRBD2. CDR1 is MNHEY, CDR2 SMNVEV, per germline (reference sequence). V lost 5 bases, J lost 3 bases, and 10 bases stayed unmatched. This CDR3 spans 16 amino acids. CDR3 residues: CASSPPRGRSTDTQYF. The CDR3 DNA follows: TGTGCCAGCAGTCCCCCCCGCGGGAGGTCGACAGATACGCAGTATTTT.

This clone is a singleton in its sample. The chain links TRBV11-2 to TRBJ2-7; D assignment may be TRBD1 or TRBD2 (5 bases each). From germline, CDR1 is SGHAT and CDR2 FQNNGV. This CDR3 region has 14 residues. Trimming removed 3 bases at V and 3 bases at J, with 12 bases between. CDR3 amino acids: CASSFGTVLYEQYF. Here the CDR3 DNA reads TGTGCCAGCAGCTTCGGGACGGTGCTCTACGAGCAGTACTTC. Full variable domain (rest looked up from reference TRBV11-2 and TRBJ2-7): EAGVAQSPRYKIIEKRQSVAFWCNPISGHATLYWYQQILGQGPKLLIQFQNNGVVDDSQLPKDRFSAERLKGVDSTLKIQPAKLEDSAVYLCASSFGTVLYEQYFGPGTRLTVT.

V gene TRBV9 combines with J gene TRBJ2-2, with D maybe TRBD2 (6 bases). V dropped 4 bases and J dropped 6 bases, with 13 bases sitting between them. CDR1 and CDR2 (germline): SGDLS, YYNGEE. The CDR3 loop spans 14 amino acids. Here the CDR3 reads CASSPSSGAGELFF. DNA of the CDR3: TGTGCCAGCAGCCCGAGTTCGGGGGCCGGGGAGCTGTTTTTT.